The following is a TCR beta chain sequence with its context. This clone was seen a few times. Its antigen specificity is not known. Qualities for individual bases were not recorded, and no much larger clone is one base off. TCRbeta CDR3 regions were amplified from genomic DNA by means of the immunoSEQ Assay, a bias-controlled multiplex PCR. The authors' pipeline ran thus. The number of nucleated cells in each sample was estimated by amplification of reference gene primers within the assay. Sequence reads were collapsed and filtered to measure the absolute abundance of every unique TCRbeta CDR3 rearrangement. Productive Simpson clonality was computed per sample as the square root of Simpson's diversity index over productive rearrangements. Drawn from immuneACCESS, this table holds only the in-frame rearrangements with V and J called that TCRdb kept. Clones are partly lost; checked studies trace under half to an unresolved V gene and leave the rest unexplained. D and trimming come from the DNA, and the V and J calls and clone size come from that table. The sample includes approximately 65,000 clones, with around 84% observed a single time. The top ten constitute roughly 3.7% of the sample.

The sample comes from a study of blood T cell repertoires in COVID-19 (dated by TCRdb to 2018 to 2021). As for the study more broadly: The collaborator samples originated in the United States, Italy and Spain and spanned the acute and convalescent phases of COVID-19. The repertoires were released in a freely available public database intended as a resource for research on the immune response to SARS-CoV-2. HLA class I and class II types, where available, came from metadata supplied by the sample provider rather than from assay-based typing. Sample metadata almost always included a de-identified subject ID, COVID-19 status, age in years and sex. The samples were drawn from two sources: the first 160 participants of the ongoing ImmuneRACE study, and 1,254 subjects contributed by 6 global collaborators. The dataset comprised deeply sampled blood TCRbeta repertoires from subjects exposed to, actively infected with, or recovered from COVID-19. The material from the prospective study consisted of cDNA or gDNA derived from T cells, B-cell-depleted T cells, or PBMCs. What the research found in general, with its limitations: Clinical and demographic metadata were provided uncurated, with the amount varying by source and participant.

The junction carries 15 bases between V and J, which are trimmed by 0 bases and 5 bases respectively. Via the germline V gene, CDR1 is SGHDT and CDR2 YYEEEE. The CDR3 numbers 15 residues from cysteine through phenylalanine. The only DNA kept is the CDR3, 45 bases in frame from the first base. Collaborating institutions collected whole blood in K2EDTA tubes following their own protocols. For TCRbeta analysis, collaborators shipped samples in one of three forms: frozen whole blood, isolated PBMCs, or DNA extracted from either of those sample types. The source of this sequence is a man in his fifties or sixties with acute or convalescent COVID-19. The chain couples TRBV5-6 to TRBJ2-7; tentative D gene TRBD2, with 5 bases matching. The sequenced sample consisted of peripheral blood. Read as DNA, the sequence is TGTGCCAGCAGCTTGGGGAGGCCGAGGATTAACGAGCAGTACTTC. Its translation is CASSLGRPRINEQYF.